The present T cell receptor beta chain was sequenced within a study of T-cell reconstitution after alpha-beta-depleted transplantation in children. Points from the study as a whole: The main origin of T-cell counts and diversity one year after transplant was newly produced T cells. Day-60 TCRbeta diversity that was high in some patients was derived from surviving recipient T cells and thymic progenitors. Reportedly, roughly two months post-transplant, alpha-beta T cells arose from several hundred expanded graft clones.

This clonotype was observed a handful of times. Its antigen remains unidentified. The TCRbeta library incorporated unique molecular identifiers. TCRdb fed the PCR reads into MiXCR, producing one record per CDR3 protein. The sample holds hundreds of thousands of distinct CDR3 sequences, approximately 13% seen once. The CDR3 is 15 residues long. Germline V gene lookup returns CDR1 SGHTA and CDR2 FQGNSA. V lost 3 bases, J lost 5 bases, and 5 bases stayed unmatched. This TCR came from a male patient younger than 18 who had a stem cell transplant for acute myeloid leukemia, so the T cells may come from the graft donor. J is TRBJ2-5 and V is TRBV7-2; 11 bases are shared with TRBD2. Sequences were derived from PBMCs, mostly from graft donor cells, sampled 360 days after TCRalphabeta/CD19-depleted stem cell transplant. DNA for the CDR3: TGTGCCAGCAGCTTCATAGCGGGAGGGCCGGAGACCCAGTACTTC. Translated, it gives CASSFIAGGPETQYF.